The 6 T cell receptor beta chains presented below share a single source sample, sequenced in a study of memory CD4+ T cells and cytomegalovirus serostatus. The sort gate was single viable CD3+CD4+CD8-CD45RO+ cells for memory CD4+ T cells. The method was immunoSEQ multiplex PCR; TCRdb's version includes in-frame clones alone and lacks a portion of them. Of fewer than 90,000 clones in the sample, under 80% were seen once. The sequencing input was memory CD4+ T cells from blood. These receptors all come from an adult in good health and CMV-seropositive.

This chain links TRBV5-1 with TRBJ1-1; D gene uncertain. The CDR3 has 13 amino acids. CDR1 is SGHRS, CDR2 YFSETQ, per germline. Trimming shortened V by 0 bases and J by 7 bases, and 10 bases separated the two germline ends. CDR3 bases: TGCGCCAGCAGCTTGGCCGGCAGAAGTGAAGCTTTCTTT. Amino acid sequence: CASSLAGRSEAFF.

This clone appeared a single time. CDR3 coding DNA: TGCGCCAGCAGCGCCTGGTTGAATACGCAGTATTTT. Amino acid sequence: CASSAWLNTQYF. The chain is built from TRBV10-2 and TRBJ2-3; D gene ambiguous. Between the trimmed V and J ends, which lost 6 bases and 7 bases, there was a span of 11 bases. Per the germline V gene, CDR1 is WSHSY and CDR2 is SAAADI. There are 12 residues in the CDR3.

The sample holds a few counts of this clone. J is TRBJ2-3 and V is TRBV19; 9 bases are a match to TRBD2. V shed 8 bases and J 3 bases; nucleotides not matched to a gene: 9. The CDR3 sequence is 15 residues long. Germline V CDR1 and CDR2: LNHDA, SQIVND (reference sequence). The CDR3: CASSSGGRVTDTQYF. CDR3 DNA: TGTGCCAGTTCGAGCGGCGGGAGGGTGACAGATACGCAGTATTTT.

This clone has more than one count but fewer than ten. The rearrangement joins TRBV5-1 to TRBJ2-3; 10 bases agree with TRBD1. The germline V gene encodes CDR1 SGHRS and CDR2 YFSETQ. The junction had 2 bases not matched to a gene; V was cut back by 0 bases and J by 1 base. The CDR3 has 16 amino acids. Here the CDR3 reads CASSLEGTGGTDTQYF. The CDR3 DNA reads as TGCGCCAGCAGCTTGGAGGGGACAGGGGGCACAGATACGCAGTATTTT.

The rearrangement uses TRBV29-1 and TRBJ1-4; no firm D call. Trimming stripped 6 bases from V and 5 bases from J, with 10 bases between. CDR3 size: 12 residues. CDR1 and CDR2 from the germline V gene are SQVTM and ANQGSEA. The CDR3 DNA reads TGCAGCGTCTGGCCAGGCAATGAAAAACTGTTTTTT. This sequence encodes CSVWPGNEKLFF.

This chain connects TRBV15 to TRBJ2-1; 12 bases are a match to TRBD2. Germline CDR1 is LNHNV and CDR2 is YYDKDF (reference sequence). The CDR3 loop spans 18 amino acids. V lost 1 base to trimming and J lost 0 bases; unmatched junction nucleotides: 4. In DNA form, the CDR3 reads TGTGCCACCAGCAGAGGGGGGACTAGCGGGTACTCCTACAATGAGCAGTTCTTC. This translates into CATSRGGTSGYSYNEQFF.